This TCR beta chain is drawn from a study of CD8 T cells in Susac syndrome. Notes on this clonotype: The antigen is not known.

Points from the study as a whole: The study acknowledged a relatively small number of individuals in its TCR sequencing and HLA analysis.

The multiple sclerosis controls were treatment-naive patients affected by stable or active relapsing-remitting disease. The TEMRA cells underwent FACS enrichment, while the CD8+ and CD4+ T cells underwent negative isolation. After extraction with the RNeasy kit, about 0.5 to 1 ug of the RNA was reverse transcribed using random hexamers. An immunoSEQ multiplex PCR generated amplified TCR beta CDR3 products spanning 54 Vbeta and 13 Jbeta. In TCRdb, the immunoSEQ multiplex PCR reads were re-called with MiXCR into one record per CDR3 protein. The table lists fewer than 350,000 distinct CDR3 sequences, approximately 85% of them singletons. CDR1 and CDR2 (germline): DFQATT, SNEGSKA (reference sequence). Trimming stripped 3 bases from V and 2 bases from J, with 9 bases between. The CDR3 spans 13 residues.

The receptor's source is a human donor with multiple sclerosis. Source material: CD8+ T cells from PBMCs. The rearrangement uses TRBV20-1 and TRBJ2-3; D uncertain. The CDR3 DNA reads as TGCAGTGCTAGGTGGGAAAACACAGATACGCAGTATTTT. Translation: CSARWENTDTQYF.